This T cell receptor beta chain was profiled in a study of CD8+ T cells in alopecia areata. Alopecia areata patients provided lesional scalp punch biopsies and peripheral blood. RNA extraction was followed by reverse transcription into cDNA, which acted as the sequencing template. Assay: immunoSEQ multiplex PCR; the TCRdb copy retains only in-frame clones and omits some. The table shows 180,000 or so clones, with roughly 65% occurring only once. The CDR3 has 15 amino acids. V lost 5 bases and J 2 bases, leaving 14 bases between the germline ends. Germline-derived CDR1 and CDR2 are SGHVS and FNYEAQ. The chain couples TRBV7-6 to TRBJ2-3, with D possibly called TRBD1 or TRBD2 (6 bases each). This receptor was obtained from a human donor with alopecia areata. This sample comprised CD4+ T cells sorted from blood, obtained at week 0. CDR3 protein: CASSLVGGYTDTQYF. The CDR3 DNA reads as TGTGCCAGCAGCCTGGTGGGGGGCTACACAGATACGCAGTATTTT.